This T cell receptor beta chain was found in a study of blood T cell repertoires in COVID-19. The overall study: Some COVID-19 samples were acute and others convalescent; all came from the United States, Italy and Spain. Sources were T cells, B-cell-depleted T cells, or PBMCs; the material itself was cDNA or gDNA.

V lost 3 bases, J lost 5 bases, and 17 bases lay in between. The CDR3 contains 16 residues. CDR1 MGHRA and CDR2 YSYEKL come from the germline V gene. In the original workflow: The assay estimated nucleated cells by amplifying reference gene primers. Method: immunoSEQ multiplex PCR; TCRdb's copy keeps in-frame clones and lacks some. V and J calls and clone size are given by that table; D and trimming were obtained from the DNA. The data show about 120,000 clones, 75% to 80% seen once. V is TRBV4-1 and J is TRBJ2-1; TRBD2 is a possible D gene (5 bases). This clonotype was sampled from a human donor in a cohort sampled during active COVID-19. Sequenced input: peripheral blood. The CDR3 is CASSHPGEGRHNEQFF. In DNA form, the CDR3 reads TGCGCCAGCAGCCACCCTGGAGAGGGCCGCCACAATGAGCAGTTCTTC.